The entry below gives a single T cell receptor beta chain sequence along with its context. The antigen it recognizes is unknown. No per-base quality is available; no much larger clone lies one base away. The germline V gene sets CDR1 to MNHEY and CDR2 to SVGAGI. V lost 6 bases and J lost 6 bases, and the count of bases not matched to a germline gene is 10. Spanning cysteine to phenylalanine, the CDR3 consists of 15 amino acids. Only the CDR3 region is kept as DNA, spanning 45 bases read in frame from base 1. The intended sense of this specimen's time point label: baseline before first vaccination. The vaccinee samples were drawn from two UK trials, COV001 and COV002, one of which was a single-blind randomized controlled phase 2/3 trial testing AZD1222 (ChAdOx1 nCoV-19) in healthy adults. Trial participant PBMC samples were collected at day 0 and day 28 after the second dose for TCRbeta chain sequencing.

This specimen comes from a study of T cell responses to AZD1222 COVID-19 vaccine (dated by TCRdb to the early 2020s). General notes on the study: AZD1222 recipients whose second dose came at about 4 weeks and those whose second dose came at about 12 weeks were combined into one group, since spike-specific TCR depth and breadth did not differ between the two schedules. TCR sequencing covered some 250 trial participants: 200 to 220 given two doses of AZD1222 and 26 given two doses of MenACWY control vaccine. Trial participants were enrolled into age subgroups of 18-55, 56-69 and 70-plus years, which contained around 140, 26 and 57 TCR-sequenced participants, respectively. General findings and caveats noted by the study authors: Conclusions about previously exposed vaccinees were limited because only a handful of AZD1222 recipients were SARS-CoV-2 seropositive at baseline. The whole spike protein was spanned by vaccine-associated CD4 TCRs, and dominant responses were seen in regions 160-218 and 743-854. Because no samples from the day 14 peak response were available, repertoires could be characterized only after the peak T cell response. Epitopes outside the regions mutated in the B.1.351 and B.1.1.7 variants were reportedly recognized by nearly half of the unique spike-specific TCRs. Participants were mostly white British and included more females than males, and it was suggested by the authors that clonal diversity may have been underestimated. After two AZD1222 doses, spike-specific TCR breadth and depth were significantly higher than at day 0 and than in MenACWY recipients. The 56-69-year group was small, and its depth increase did not reach significance, likely because of low power.

The CDR3 regions of human TCRbeta chains were analyzed by immunosequencing. In the paper's pipeline: TCRs in the repertoires were matched against a reference library of SARS-CoV-2-specific TCRs that had been generated with the MIRA antigen-specificity platform. Breadth meant the fraction of unique TCRs that were SARS-CoV-2-associated, whereas depth meant the fraction of total T cells that were SARS-CoV-2-associated. Using the MIRA data, each spike-specific TCR was assigned both to the spike region to which the TCR was reactive and to a CD4 or CD8 class. Log10-transformed breadth and depth values were compared by one-way ANOVA with Sidak's multiple comparisons tests. The clones in this table, taken by TCRdb from immuneACCESS, are in-frame only. Not every clone is retained; where verified, under half of the shortfall comes from an unresolved V gene, and the cause of the rest is unknown. That table is the source of V, J and clone size, and D and trimming were worked out from the DNA. The sample table records roughly 100,000 clones; over 85% of these occur just once. Less than 2.5% of the sample belongs to the ten largest clones.

This chain is built from TRBV6-5 and TRBJ2-2, and 7 bases in between align with TRBD1. Source: peripheral blood, taken on day 0 of AZD1222 vaccination. This receptor was obtained from an adult in good health. The CDR3 region reads CASRTGTVVAGELFF. The DNA reads as follows: TGTGCCAGCAGAACCGGGACAGTCGTCGCCGGGGAGCTGTTTTTT.